The clone carrying this TCR beta chain has only a few counts. Trimming at V came to 4 bases and at J to 2 bases, leaving 6 bases not matched to a gene. The CDR3 loop spans 17 amino acids. Germline assignment: CDR1 MNHEY and CDR2 SVGEGT. TCRdb recomputed calls from the RT-PCR reads with MiXCR, one row per CDR3 protein. The repertoire holds hundreds of thousands of distinct CDR3 sequences, with over 12% as singletons. The TCR sequence derives from a female donor in good health, serving as a healthy control. This chain uses TRBV6-2 or TRBV6-3 with TRBJ1-5, with TRBD1 matching 12 bases. Material for sequencing was memory CD4+ T cells from blood. CDR3 sequence: CASSSGTGGWGNQPQHF. For the CDR3, the DNA is TGTGCCAGCAGTTCCGGGACAGGGGGCTGGGGCAATCAGCCCCAGCATTTT.